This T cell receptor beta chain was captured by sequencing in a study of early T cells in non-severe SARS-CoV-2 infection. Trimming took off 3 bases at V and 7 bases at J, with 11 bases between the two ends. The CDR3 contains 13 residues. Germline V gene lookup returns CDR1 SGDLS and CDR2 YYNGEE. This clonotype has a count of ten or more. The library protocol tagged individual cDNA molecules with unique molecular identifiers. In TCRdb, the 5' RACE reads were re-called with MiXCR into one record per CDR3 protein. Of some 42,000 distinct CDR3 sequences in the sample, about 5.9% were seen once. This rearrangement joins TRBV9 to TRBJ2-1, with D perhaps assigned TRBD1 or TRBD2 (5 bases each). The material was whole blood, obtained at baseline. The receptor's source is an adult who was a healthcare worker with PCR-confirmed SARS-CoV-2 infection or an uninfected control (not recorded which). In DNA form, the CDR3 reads TGTGCCAGCAGCGCGGGACGGCTGAATGAGCAGTTCTTC. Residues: CASSAGRLNEQFF.